The T cell receptor beta chain described here comes from a study of blood T cell repertoires in COVID-19. In the study overall: The study drew acute and convalescent COVID-19 samples from the United States, Italy and Spain. The analysed material was cDNA or gDNA that came from T cells, B-cell-depleted T cells, or PBMCs.

The CDR3 runs to 15 residues. CDR1 is MNHEY, CDR2 SVGAGI, per germline. J gave up 6 bases and V 7 bases, and 8 bases lay outside the gene matches. It was during active infection that Seattle patients were enrolled and then longitudinally followed. Assay used: immunoSEQ multiplex PCR; TCRdb lists only in-frame clones, some missing. This sample has 250,000 to 350,000 clones; 90% occur once, and the top ten carry nearly 7%. Material: peripheral blood. V gene TRBV6-5 combines with J gene TRBJ1-6, with TRBD1 identical over 8 bases. The source is a woman aged 30 to 39 with COVID-19, enrolled during active disease. The CDR3 sequence: CASTEWTGTNSPLHF. The CDR3 region has the DNA TGTGCCAGCACCGAATGGACAGGGACTAATTCACCCCTCCACTTT.